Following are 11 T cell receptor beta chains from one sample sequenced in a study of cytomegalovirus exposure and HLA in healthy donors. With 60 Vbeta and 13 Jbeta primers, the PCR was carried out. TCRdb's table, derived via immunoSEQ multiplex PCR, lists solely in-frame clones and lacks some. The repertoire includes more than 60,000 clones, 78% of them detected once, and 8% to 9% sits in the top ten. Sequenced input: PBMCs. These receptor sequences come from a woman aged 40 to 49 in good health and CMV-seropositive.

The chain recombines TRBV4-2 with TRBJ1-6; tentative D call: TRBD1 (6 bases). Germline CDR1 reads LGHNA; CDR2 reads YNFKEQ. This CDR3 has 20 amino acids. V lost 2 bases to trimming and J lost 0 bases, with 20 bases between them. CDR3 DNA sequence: TGTGCCAGCAGCCAAAACACGGGACATTCTACGAGCTCCTATAATTCACCCCTCCACTTT. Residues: CASSQNTGHSTSSYNSPLHF.

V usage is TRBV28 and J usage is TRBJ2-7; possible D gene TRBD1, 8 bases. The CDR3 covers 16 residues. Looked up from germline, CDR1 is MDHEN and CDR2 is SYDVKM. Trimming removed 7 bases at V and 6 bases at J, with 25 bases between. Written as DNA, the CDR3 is TGTGCCAGCAACCTTTATGGACAGGGCGGGGGCGGCGAGCAGTACTTC. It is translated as CASNLYGQGGGGEQYF.

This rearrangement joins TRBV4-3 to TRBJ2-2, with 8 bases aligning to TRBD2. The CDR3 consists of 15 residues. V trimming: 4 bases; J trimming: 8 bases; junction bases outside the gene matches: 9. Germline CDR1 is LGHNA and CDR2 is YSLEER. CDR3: CASSRNLAGSGELFF. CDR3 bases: TGCGCCAGCAGCCGTAACTTAGCGGGGTCGGGGGAGCTGTTTTTT.

The CDR3 sequence: CASTLTGGYGYTF. The CDR3 region has the DNA TGTGCCAGCACTCTAACAGGGGGCTATGGCTACACCTTC. J is TRBJ1-2 and V is TRBV6-5, with 8 bases identical to TRBD1. The germline V gene encodes CDR1 MNHEY and CDR2 SVGAGI. CDR3 length: 13 residues. J gave up 4 bases and V 7 bases, and 5 bases lay outside the gene matches.

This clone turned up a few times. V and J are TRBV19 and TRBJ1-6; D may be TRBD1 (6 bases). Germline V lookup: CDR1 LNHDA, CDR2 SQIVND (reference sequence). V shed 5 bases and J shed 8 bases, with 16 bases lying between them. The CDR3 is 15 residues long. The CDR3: CASSPQQGVYSPLHF. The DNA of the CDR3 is TGTGCCAGTAGTCCCCAACAGGGAGTATATTCACCCCTCCACTTT.

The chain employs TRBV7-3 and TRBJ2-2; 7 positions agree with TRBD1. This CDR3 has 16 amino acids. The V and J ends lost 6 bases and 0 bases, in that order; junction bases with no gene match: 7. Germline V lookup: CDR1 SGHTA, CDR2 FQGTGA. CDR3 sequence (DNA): TGTGCCAGCAGTCCTTATAGGGGGCCGAACACCGGGGAGCTGTTTTTT. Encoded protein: CASSPYRGPNTGELFF.

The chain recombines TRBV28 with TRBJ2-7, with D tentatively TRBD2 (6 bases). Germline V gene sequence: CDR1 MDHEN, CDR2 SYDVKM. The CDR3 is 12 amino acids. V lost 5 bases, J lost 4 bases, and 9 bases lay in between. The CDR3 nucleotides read TGTGCCAGCAGTGGCGGACTATACGAGCAGTACTTC. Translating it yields CASSGGLYEQYF.

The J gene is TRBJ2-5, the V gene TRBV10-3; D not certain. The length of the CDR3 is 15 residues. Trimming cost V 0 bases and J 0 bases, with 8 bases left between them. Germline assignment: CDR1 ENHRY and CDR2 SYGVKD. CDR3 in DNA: TGTGCCATCAGTGAGTCAACGAGAGACCAAGAGACCCAGTACTTC. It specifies CAISESTRDQETQYF.

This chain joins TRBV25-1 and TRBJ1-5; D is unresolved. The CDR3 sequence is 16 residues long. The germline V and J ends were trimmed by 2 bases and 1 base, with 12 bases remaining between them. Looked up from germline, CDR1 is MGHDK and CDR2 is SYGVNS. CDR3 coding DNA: TGTGCCAGCAGTGAAGGGCTGCCTGGGAGCAATCAGCCCCAGCATTTT. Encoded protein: CASSEGLPGSNQPQHF.

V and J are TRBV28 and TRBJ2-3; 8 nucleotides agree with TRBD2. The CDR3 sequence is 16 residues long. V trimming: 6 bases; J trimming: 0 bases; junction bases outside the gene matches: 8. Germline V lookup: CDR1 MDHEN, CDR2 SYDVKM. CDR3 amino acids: CASSLPGLVSTDTQYF. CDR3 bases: TGTGCCAGCAGCCTCCCGGGACTAGTCAGCACAGATACGCAGTATTTT.

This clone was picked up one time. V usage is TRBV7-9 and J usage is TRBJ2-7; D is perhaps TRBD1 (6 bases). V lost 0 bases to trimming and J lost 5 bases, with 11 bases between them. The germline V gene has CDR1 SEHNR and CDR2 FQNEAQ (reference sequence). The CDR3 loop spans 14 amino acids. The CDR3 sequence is CASSLAIGGNEQYF. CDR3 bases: TGTGCCAGCAGCTTAGCGATAGGGGGTAACGAGCAGTACTTC.